These 13 T cell receptor beta chains were sequenced from one sample in a study of blood T cell repertoires in COVID-19. Repertoires were generated with immunoSEQ multiplex PCR, while TCRdb's copy carries only in-frame clones and drops some. Among under 450,000 clones, more than 70% were seen once, and the ten largest hold over 10%. Sequenced: peripheral blood. The source of these receptors is a woman in her forties or fifties with COVID-19, enrolled during active disease.

The rearrangement uses TRBV2 and TRBJ1-2; 7 bases fit TRBD1. With 5 bases clipped from V and 7 bases from J, the junction kept 7 bases outside the gene matches. The V gene's germline CDR1 is SNHLY and CDR2 FYNNEI. The CDR3 loop spans 13 amino acids. The DNA of the CDR3 is TGTGCCAGCAGTCAGGGGGTAGGGGGTGGCTACACCTTC. This encodes CASSQGVGGGYTF.

V is TRBV9 and J is TRBJ2-5, with TRBD2 matching over 10 bases. Germline V CDR1 and CDR2: SGDLS, YYNGEE. The ends lost 4 bases at V and 1 base at J; junction bases unmatched: 7. CDR3 length equals 16 residues. CDR3 sequence reads: CASSPGTSVSQETQYF. CDR3 in DNA: TGTGCCAGCAGCCCGGGGACTAGCGTCTCCCAAGAGACCCAGTACTTC.

This clone appeared a single time. The J gene is TRBJ1-3, the V gene TRBV5-1; a weak D match, TRBD1 (5 bases). Trimming cost V 0 bases and J 2 bases, with 18 bases left between them. Germline V gives CDR1 SGHRS, CDR2 YFSETQ. There are 18 residues in the CDR3. The CDR3, as DNA: TGCGCCAGCAGCTTGGCCGAGATTGCCAGGGTGCCTGGAAACACCATATATTTT. It specifies CASSLAEIARVPGNTIYF.

The sample holds a few counts of this clone. The chain couples TRBV5-1 to TRBJ2-3, with 8 bases fitting TRBD2. This CDR3 has 14 residues. Germline V lookup: CDR1 SGHRS, CDR2 YFSETQ. The V gene end was trimmed by 6 bases and the J gene end by 3 bases; junction bases not matched to a gene: 6. This chain's CDR3 is CASTTSGLTDTQYF. CDR3 bases: TGCGCCAGCACTACTAGCGGCTTAACAGATACGCAGTATTTT. Variable domain in full (rest from reference TRBV5-1 and TRBJ2-3): KAGVTQTPRYLIKTRGQQVTLSCSPISGHRSVSWYQQTPGQGLQFLFEYFSETQRNKGNFPGRFSGRQFSNSRSEMNVSTLELGDSALYLCASTTSGLTDTQYFGPGTRLTVL.

The rearrangement uses TRBV28 and TRBJ1-1; weak D call: TRBD1 (6 bases). The CDR3 consists of 14 residues. V was trimmed by 6 bases and J by 5 bases, leaving 16 bases between them. Germline V gives CDR1 MDHEN, CDR2 SYDVKM. CDR3 sequence (DNA): TGTGCCAGCAGCCCCGGGTCCCAGGGGACTGAAGCTTTCTTT. This encodes CASSPGSQGTEAFF.

The rearrangement uses TRBV9 and TRBJ2-3; 7 nucleotides align to TRBD2. Germline V gives CDR1 SGDLS, CDR2 YYNGEE. This CDR3 has 16 amino acids. Trimming cost V 0 bases and J 6 bases; bases outside gene matches: 10. The CDR3 sequence is CASSVDGGMAPDTQYF. CDR3 coding DNA: TGTGCCAGCAGCGTAGACGGGGGGATGGCTCCGGATACGCAGTATTTT.

This clone showed up just once. The chain couples TRBV29-1 to TRBJ2-3, with 10 bases fitting TRBD2. Germline assignment: CDR1 SQVTM and CDR2 ANQGSEA. This CDR3 has 17 residues. Trimming at V came to 3 bases and at J to 1 base, leaving 10 bases not matched to a gene. The CDR3 sequence is CSVDGGGLAGGTDTQYF. In DNA form, the CDR3 reads TGCAGCGTTGACGGAGGAGGGCTAGCGGGGGGCACAGATACGCAGTATTTT.

V usage is TRBV9 and J usage is TRBJ1-4, with D unclear. Germline lookup yields CDR1 SGDLS and CDR2 YYNGEE. V gave up 0 bases and J gave up 8 bases, with 14 bases separating them. The CDR3 totals 15 residues. The CDR3 spells CASSVVDREGEKLFF. The CDR3 DNA sequence: TGTGCCAGCAGCGTAGTAGACCGAGAGGGAGAAAAACTGTTTTTT.

The chain couples TRBV11-2 to TRBJ1-4; 7 bases agree with TRBD1. The ends lost 8 bases at V and 8 bases at J; junction bases unmatched: 8. The germline gives CDR1 SGHAT, CDR2 FQNNGV. The CDR3 spans 13 residues. The CDR3 sequence: CASGFTGEEKLFF. The CDR3 nucleotides read TGTGCCAGCGGGTTTACAGGGGAAGAAAAACTGTTTTTT. Filled out from reference TRBV11-2 and TRBJ1-4, the complete variable domain reads EAGVAQSPRYKIIEKRQSVAFWCNPISGHATLYWYQQILGQGPKLLIQFQNNGVVDDSQLPKDRFSAERLKGVDSTLKIQPAKLEDSAVYLCASGFTGEEKLFFGSGTQLSVL.

The chain is built from TRBV7-8 and TRBJ2-3; 10 nucleotides line up with TRBD2. V shed 1 base, J shed 6 bases, and the junction held 7 bases outside the gene matches. CDR1 SGHVS and CDR2 FQNEAQ come from the germline V gene. This CDR3 is built from 16 residues. CDR3 DNA: TGTGCCAGCAGCTTAGGGGCGGCTAGCGGGGGCGATACGCAGTATTTT. Translation: CASSLGAASGGDTQYF.

This sequence joins TRBV20-1 and TRBJ1-4; 7 bases line up with TRBD1. J was trimmed by 7 bases and V by 3 bases; bases with no gene match: 8. CDR1 is DFQATT and CDR2 is SNEGSKA in the germline V gene (reference sequence). CDR3 length: 14 residues. The CDR3 region has the DNA TGCAGTGCTAGTCATCGACAGGGTGGTGAAAAACTGTTTTTT. Protein sequence: CSASHRQGGEKLFF.

This rearrangement joins TRBV7-8 to TRBJ2-7; 11 bases align to TRBD2. The CDR3 has 15 residues. V shed 2 bases and J 3 bases; nucleotides not matched to a gene: 3. Germline CDR1 SGHVS, CDR2 FQNEAQ. This chain's CDR3 is CASSLRLAGSYEQYF. The CDR3 DNA follows: TGTGCCAGCAGCTTAAGACTAGCGGGGAGCTACGAGCAGTACTTC.

This clone has only one observation. The chain recombines TRBV30 with TRBJ1-3; 7 bases match TRBD1. This CDR3 spans 15 amino acids. V shed 3 bases and J 3 bases; nucleotides not matched to a gene: 8. CDR1 and CDR2 from the germline V gene are GTSNPN and SVGIG (reference sequence). As DNA, the CDR3 is TGTGCCTGGAGCACGACAGGGTCCCTTGGAAACACCATATATTTT. Translated: CAWSTTGSLGNTIYF.